This T cell receptor (beta chain) was sequenced in a study of cytomegalovirus exposure and HLA in healthy donors (TCRdb year 2017). Some background on the complete study: An earlier analysis of about 530 of the donors reported 276 Gb of sequence data and approximately 120 million unique TCR beta sequences obtained from approximately 180 million T cells. Every repertoire in the discovery cohort had been generated on one and the same sequencing platform. High-throughput TCR immunosequencing, statistical association of individual TCRs with disease status, and machine learning were combined to predict cytomegalovirus infection status. Around 320 gigabases of sequencing data and around 87 million unique TCR sequences were included in an early release covering 500 to 750 HLA-typed donors. HLA typing covered class I and class II loci at four-digit resolution. Among the roughly 390 genotyped donors, around 81% belonged to the genetic ancestry cluster associated with self-reported Caucasian donors. The later analysis used no new phenotypic data to find candidate immune exposures, relying instead on TCR beta sequences and their occurrence across donors. Because of strong linkage in the cohort, roughly five DR-DQ haplotypes were treated as single units for association and clustering. In addition to the first cohort of approximately 650 subjects, a separate validation cohort of approximately 120 different subjects was used. A later analysis re-analyzed previously published TCR beta repertoires from approximately 700 donors and added high-resolution HLA genotyping to study TCR occurrence patterns. In a later genetic analysis, genome-wide SNP genotypes for about 60% of the 666 donors were used, and that subset was treated as a discovery cohort. The study used immunosequencing to profile the T cell repertoires of hundreds of subjects and linked those repertoires to cytomegalovirus serostatus. Donor age, sex, ethnicity and CMV serostatus were collected together with the repertoire data. Across 300 to 400 genotyped donors of the cohort, an average of roughly 250,000 unique TCR beta nucleotide sequences per donor were sequenced, and around 19% of those sequences were non-productive. The study aimed to test whether signatures of past pathogen exposure could be identified by cataloging public T cell receptors. An earlier analysis of roughly 600 of the donors used high-throughput TCR beta sequencing to judge whether each TCR beta V gene segment behaved as functional or pseudogenic. Typing coverage differed by locus: A, B, C, DRB1 and DQB1 were typed in about 620-640 donors, DQA1 in 500 to 550, DPA1 in approximately 600, and DPB1 in 450 to 480.

A few counts support this clone. Its specific antigen is unknown. Nothing much larger sits one base from this clone, and base qualities are not available. CDR1 and CDR2 were assigned from the germline V gene (reference sequence) as MNHEY and SMNVEV. The CDR3 spans 17 residues, from the cysteine through the phenylalanine. Of the read, only the CDR3 DNA is kept; its 51 bases are in frame from base 1. V loses 6 bases of germline sequence and J loses 0 bases, and the interval between the two ends is 18 bases. Overall results and qualifications from the work: The presence/absence analyses assumed that sequencing depth was roughly uniform across donors, and that assumption may not be true. Cytomegalovirus status was reported to be diagnosed by the classifier with high specificity and sensitivity in both the original and validation cohorts. Immune exposure information for the cohort was limited to CMV serostatus. The study listed 164 TCR beta chains as associated with cytomegalovirus. In a later analysis, most CMV-associated TCR beta chains were found to appear HLA-restricted, with HLA associations seemingly driven largely by CMV exposure. Across donors, most TCR sequences were observed very rarely, whereas some public TCRs were present in many individuals. A further reported finding was that TCR beta sequences accurately predicted the HLA-A and HLA-B alleles for most subjects in the first cohort. The earlier analysis of around 600 of the donors excluded 15 to 20 rarely observed V segments, including chromosome 9 orphons, because counts were too low. It was suggested by the authors that the approach could potentially be generalized to other disease states and immunological phenotypes. According to a later analysis, parvovirus B19, influenza, CMV and Epstein-Barr virus appeared linked to several top co-occurrence clusters. Because the 87-base-pair reads could not distinguish some IMGT-functional V segments, including TRBV6-2 and TRBV6-3, those segments were excluded. In a later genetic analysis, fewer N-insertions in productive TCRs were reported among donors in an Asian-associated ancestry cluster than the roughly 710-donor mean. Specific HLA alleles were associated with 16,951 TCR beta sequences at a false discovery rate of 0.05 in a later analysis. HLA typing was unavailable for some donors at each locus, so association tests used only the typed subset. When HLA alleles, especially DR and DQ, strongly co-occurred, attributing TCR associations to individual alleles was difficult. In an earlier analysis of approximately 590 of the donors, most TCR beta V segments were observed in productive rearrangements about 90% or about 30% of the time, broadly matching IMGT annotations. In this cohort, only TCR beta chains were sequenced, and detectable features were limited by the absence of alpha or paired-chain data. Correlated functional status among segregating V segments might reflect linkage disequilibrium, but an unknown experimental factor could not be ruled out. According to a later analysis, TCR association rates differed among HLA loci, with DRB1 alleles showing the most associated TCRs and HLA-C alleles showing the fewest. A few of the identified cytomegalovirus-associated TCR beta chains were confirmed in vitro to be specific for cytomegalovirus antigens. A later analysis found that HLA-associated TCR beta chains were more clonally expanded and had lower generation probabilities than equally common non-associated chains. A group of highly shared sequence variants was considered likely to be a technical artifact of the sequencing pipeline. In a later genetic analysis, a missense DCLRE1C variant was associated with V-gene and J-gene trimming of TCR beta chains, and the association was replicated in an independent cohort.

The library was prepared using the immunoSEQ multiplex PCR assay. The multiplex PCR relied on a mix of 60 forward primers for TCR Vbeta segments and 13 reverse primers for TCR Jbeta segments. Amplification of the CDR3 region of rearranged TCR beta genes was performed with a multiplex PCR assay on genomic DNA. The amplified TCR beta libraries were sequenced on the Illumina HiSeq System as 87-base-pair reads. The paper's processing steps were these. A later analysis tallied tens of millions of unique TCR beta chains across the 666 repertoires, and some 12 million of those chains were shared by two or more donors. Raw reads were error-corrected and collapsed into unique sequences with a nearest-neighbor algorithm that merged closely related sequences to remove PCR and sequencing errors. To assign V, D and J gene segments, CDR3 sequences were aligned to IMGT reference sequences. Each retained sequence needed at least a six-nucleotide match to both a V gene segment and a J gene segment. A rearrangement counted as productive if the CDR3 had no stop codons and remained in frame with V and J, and every other rearrangement counted as non-productive. CDR3 was defined by IMGT convention, running from the second conserved V-encoded cysteine to the conserved J-encoded phenylalanine. In an earlier analysis of 587 of the donors, sequences lacking an unambiguous match to a single V gene segment were excluded. In an earlier analysis of roughly 500 of the donors, V segments were called functional above 56.7% productive rearrangements and were called segregating when the between-donor standard deviation exceeded 5%. A statistical classification framework was developed to diagnose cytomegalovirus status using the catalog of TCR beta chain sequences. In a later analysis, V and J genes were assigned by comparing TCR nucleotide sequences against IMGT/GENE-DB human TR gene sequences. A later analysis assigned CDR3 sequences and most-parsimonious VDJ recombination scenarios with the TCRdist pipeline. A later analysis defined each TCR beta chain by its CDR3 amino acid sequence plus V-gene family, and excluded reads lacking a unique V-gene family. In a later analysis, 500 to 700 highly shared, low-generation-probability nucleotide sequences were removed to address suspected cross-contamination and a sequencing artifact. In a later analysis, a clonal expansion index for each public chain was calculated from normalized within-repertoire ranks of inferred template counts. A later analysis computed generation probabilities with a VDJ recombination model fitted to out-of-frame rearrangements, and checked the results against IGoR. Hypergeometric tests were used in a later analysis to score TCR-TCR, TCR-HLA and TCR-CMV co-occurrence, with a repertoire-size bias correction applied to the TCR pairs. A later analysis estimated false discovery rates by permuting HLA or CMV assignments 20 times. In a later analysis, co-occurring TCRs were grouped using DBSCAN, with TCRdist sequence similarity added in when clustering inside HLA-allele-positive subsets. Co-occurrence clustering excluded repertoires with fewer than 30,000 or more than 120,000 public chains, plus five with anomalous nucleotide sharing. What TCRdb holds here is the immuneACCESS table cut down to in-frame rearrangements. Part of the clones is not present; checked against another copy, under half of the missing clones reflect an unresolved V gene, and the others are unexplained. V and J calls and clone size are copied from that table; D and trimming were computed from the DNA. This sample lists approximately 100,000 clones; roughly three quarters were detected once. About 4% of the sample is taken by the ten largest.

The cohort comprised several hundred healthy bone marrow donors. At the time of sampling, all cohort members were nominally healthy, though unrecorded immune exposures were likely present. The donor tested CMV seronegative, placing the donor among the 350 to 400 seronegative members of the cohort. Each donor provided a peripheral blood sample, and peripheral blood mononuclear cells were used for TCR beta sequencing. The Qiagen DNeasy Blood Extraction Kit was used to extract genomic DNA from the blood cell samples. This clonotype originated in a man in his forties in good health and CMV-seronegative. The rearrangement combines TRBV27 with TRBJ2-1; the D gene is perhaps TRBD2, on 6 matching bases. What was sequenced was PBMCs. The sequenced DNA: TGTGCCAGCAGCGACGGAGGGTTGGGTAACTCCTACAATGAGCAGTTCTTC. It specifies CASSDGGLGNSYNEQFF.